The clone carrying this T cell receptor (beta chain) was observed at least ten times. The antigen is undetermined. J lost 4 bases, V lost 3 bases, and 10 bases had no gene match. The CDR3 has 16 residues. CDR1 and CDR2 (germline): SEHNR, FQNEAQ (reference sequence). TCRdb used MiXCR to reprocess the 5' RACE reads, holding one entry per CDR3 protein. The table has 250,000 to 400,000 distinct CDR3 sequences, 4.1% seen once. These data are taken from a study of T cells after yellow fever vaccination. Study-wide points: Most primary-vaccination clones reappeared after the booster (more than 95% CD4, roughly 90% CD8). One caveat is that FACS-sorted repertoires could contain abundant clonotypes contaminating from the bulk population. The study found a weaker secondary response that peaked faster, day 5 versus 15.

The sequenced sample was PBMCs, obtained 5 days after the yellow fever booster vaccination. This TCR came from a young man who received the YFV17D yellow fever vaccine. The V gene is TRBV7-9, the J gene TRBJ2-5; 8 bases map to TRBD1. The CDR3 DNA follows: TGTGCCAGCAGCTTCGGGCAGGGGGCGACGGGAGAGACCCAGTACTTC. Encoded protein: CASSFGQGATGETQYF.